This is a list of T cell receptor beta chains from one sample in a study of CD8 T cells in ankylosing spondylitis. TCRdb reanalysed the 5' RACE reads using MiXCR and keeps one entry per CDR3 protein. This sample has 150,000 to 200,000 distinct CDR3 sequences; approximately 20% occur once, and the top ten carry over 7%. Sequencing was done on a sample of blood, either unsorted or a sorted T cell fraction (not recorded which). The receptors stem from a male donor with ankylosing spondylitis or in good health (not recorded which). Both conserved end residues are part of each CDR3. Each record gives: J gene, D gene, clone size, V gene, CDR3 protein, CDR3 DNA. A D gene is named only where the DNA matches it firmly. The size of a clone is reported for some rows only, either as once, few or many, or as a class for expanded clones.

J: TRBJ2-5; D: .; size: .; V: TRBV12-3/TRBV12-4; CDR3: CASGYGTQETQYF; DNA: TGTGCCAGCGGCTACGGGACACAAGAGACCCAGTACTTC
J: TRBJ1-2; D: .; size: few; V: TRBV6-6; CDR3: CASSYRDGYGYTF; DNA: TGTGCCAGCAGTTACCGGGACGGCTATGGCTACACCTTC
J: TRBJ2-2; D: .; size: many; V: TRBV5-1; CDR3: CASSFGRFTEEAGELFF; DNA: TGCGCCAGCAGCTTTGGCCGGTTTACAGAGGAGGCCGGGGAGCTGTTTTTT
J: TRBJ1-5; D: TRBD1; size: many; V: TRBV3-1; CDR3: CASSRQGAAQPQHF; DNA: TGTGCCAGCAGCCGCCAGGGGGCGGCTCAGCCCCAGCATTTT
J: TRBJ2-5; D: .; size: many; V: TRBV29-1; CDR3: CSVGGGQETQYF; DNA: TGCAGCGTCGGGGGCGGGCAAGAGACCCAGTACTTC
J: TRBJ2-6; D: .; size: .; V: TRBV6-5; CDR3: CASSYSSPGHSGANVLTF; DNA: TGTGCCAGCAGTTACTCGTCCCCCGGTCACTCTGGGGCCAACGTCCTGACTTTC
J: TRBJ2-7; D: .; size: .; V: TRBV9; CDR3: CASSPGRSSYEQYF; DNA: TGTGCCAGCAGCCCCGGACGGAGCTCCTACGAGCAGTACTTC
J: TRBJ2-1; D: TRBD2; size: many; V: TRBV20-1; CDR3: CSATSGTSGAYNEQFF; DNA: TGCAGTGCAACGTCCGGGACTAGCGGAGCCTACAATGAGCAGTTCTTC
J: TRBJ1-6; D: .; size: few; V: TRBV7-3; CDR3: CASSLRGMGSPLHF; DNA: TGTGCCAGCAGCTTGAGGGGAATGGGTTCACCCCTCCACTTT
J: TRBJ2-1; D: TRBD2; size: few; V: TRBV20-1; CDR3: CSARILLAGAYNEQFF; DNA: TGCAGTGCTAGGATATTACTAGCGGGAGCTTACAATGAGCAGTTCTTC
J: TRBJ2-7; D: .; size: few; V: TRBV27; CDR3: CASSLWGNSYEQYF; DNA: TGTGCCAGCAGTTTATGGGGCAACTCCTACGAGCAGTACTTC
J: TRBJ1-1; D: .; size: .; V: TRBV27; CDR3: CASSLWGVGGTEAFF; DNA: TGTGCCAGCAGTTTATGGGGGGTCGGGGGAACTGAAGCTTTCTTT
J: TRBJ2-7; D: .; size: few; V: TRBV7-6; CDR3: CASSLVRFGHEQYF; DNA: TGTGCCAGCAGCTTAGTAAGGTTCGGCCACGAGCAGTACTTC
J: TRBJ1-1; D: .; size: many; V: TRBV5-1; CDR3: CASRGDTEAFF; DNA: TGCGCCAGCAGGGGGGACACTGAAGCTTTCTTT
J: TRBJ2-1; D: .; size: many; V: TRBV5-1; CDR3: CASSSRLNEQFF; DNA: TGCGCCAGCAGTTCCCGTCTGAATGAGCAGTTCTTC
J: TRBJ2-1; D: TRBD2; size: few; V: TRBV24-1; CDR3: CATTSGRYNEQFF; DNA: TGTGCCACCACTAGCGGGAGGTACAATGAGCAGTTCTTC
J: TRBJ1-2; D: .; size: few; V: TRBV12-3/TRBV12-4; CDR3: CASSLRGGEGYTF; DNA: TGTGCCAGCAGTCTCCGGGGAGGGGAAGGCTACACCTTC
J: TRBJ2-7; D: .; size: few; V: TRBV29-1; CDR3: CSVEDARSYEQYF; DNA: TGCAGCGTTGAAGATGCACGGTCCTACGAGCAGTACTTC
J: TRBJ2-1; D: .; size: .; V: TRBV20-1; CDR3: CSATGGAQQFF; DNA: TGCAGTGCTACTGGGGGGGCTCAGCAGTTCTTC
J: TRBJ2-7; D: TRBD2; size: .; V: TRBV3-1; CDR3: CASSQYLAATSYEQYF; DNA: TGTGCCAGCAGCCAATACCTAGCGGCTACCTCCTACGAGCAGTACTTC
J: TRBJ1-1; D: .; size: .; V: TRBV7-9; CDR3: CASSLTGPAGGTEAFF; DNA: TGTGCCAGCAGCTTAACAGGGCCCGCCGGGGGGACTGAAGCTTTCTTT
J: TRBJ1-2; D: TRBD1; size: .; V: TRBV5-1; CDR3: CASSLGTGFLFDGYTF; DNA: TGCGCCAGCAGCTTGGGGACAGGGTTTCTGTTTGATGGCTACACCTTC
J: TRBJ2-7; D: .; size: .; V: TRBV19; CDR3: CASRSDVTGEQYF; DNA: TGTGCCAGTAGGTCGGACGTCACTGGCGAGCAGTACTTC
J: TRBJ2-7; D: TRBD2; size: .; V: TRBV5-1; CDR3: CASSFWSSGSYEQYF; DNA: TGCGCCAGCAGCTTTTGGTCTAGCGGCTCCTACGAGCAGTACTTC
J: TRBJ2-7; D: TRBD2; size: many; V: TRBV20-1; CDR3: CSASSLRLAATSYEQYF; DNA: TGCAGTGCTAGCTCATTGCGGCTAGCGGCCACCTCCTACGAGCAGTACTTC
J: TRBJ2-3; D: .; size: many; V: TRBV5-1; CDR3: CASSSGSHTDTQYF; DNA: TGCGCCAGCAGCTCCGGGTCCCACACAGATACGCAGTATTTT
J: TRBJ1-6; D: .; size: .; V: TRBV6-5; CDR3: CASREQGAQSPLHF; DNA: TGTGCCAGCAGGGAACAGGGTGCGCAGTCACCCCTCCACTTT
J: TRBJ2-1; D: TRBD1; size: .; V: TRBV7-9; CDR3: CASSLGGTGYEQFF; DNA: TGTGCCAGCAGCTTAGGAGGGACAGGCTATGAGCAGTTCTTC
J: TRBJ1-4; D: TRBD1; size: few; V: TRBV5-5; CDR3: CASSLGTGHEKLFF; DNA: TGTGCCAGCAGCTTGGGGACAGGGCATGAAAAACTGTTTTTT
J: TRBJ2-2; D: .; size: many; V: TRBV5-1; CDR3: CASSLGSRGGAGELFF; DNA: TGCGCCAGCAGCTTGGGGTCACGGGGAGGCGCCGGGGAGCTGTTTTTT
J: TRBJ2-3; D: TRBD1; size: few; V: TRBV5-1; CDR3: CASSPDREWDTQYF; DNA: TGCGCCAGCAGCCCTGACAGGGAATGGGATACGCAGTATTTT
J: TRBJ2-7; D: .; size: few; V: TRBV28; CDR3: CATRTPGYEQYF; DNA: TGTGCCACCAGGACTCCAGGCTACGAGCAGTACTTC
J: TRBJ1-1; D: .; size: many; V: TRBV12-3/TRBV12-4; CDR3: CASSPRRTEAFF; DNA: TGTGCCAGCAGTCCCCGAAGGACTGAAGCTTTCTTT
J: TRBJ1-4; D: .; size: .; V: TRBV5-1; CDR3: CASSATATNEKLFF; DNA: TGCGCCAGCAGCGCGACGGCAACTAATGAAAAACTGTTTTTT
J: TRBJ2-7; D: .; size: few; V: TRBV5-1; CDR3: CASGQSVPPYEQYF; DNA: TGCGCCAGCGGACAGTCTGTCCCCCCCTACGAGCAGTACTTC
J: TRBJ2-2; D: .; size: many; V: TRBV27; CDR3: CASSLYVSGTLNTGELFF; DNA: TGTGCCAGCAGTTTATACGTCTCCGGGACGCTGAACACCGGGGAGCTGTTTTTT
J: TRBJ1-2; D: .; size: many; V: TRBV20-1; CDR3: CSARDGQNYGYTF; DNA: TGCAGTGCCAGAGACGGCCAGAACTATGGCTACACCTTC
J: TRBJ2-3; D: TRBD1; size: many; V: TRBV4-2; CDR3: CASSQGDRGSEADTQYF; DNA: TGTGCCAGCAGCCAAGGCGACAGGGGGAGTGAAGCGGATACGCAGTATTTT
J: TRBJ1-2; D: .; size: few; V: TRBV3-1; CDR3: CASSQDNQGDYTF; DNA: TGTGCCAGCAGCCAAGATAACCAGGGCGACTACACCTTC
J: TRBJ1-1; D: TRBD1; size: .; V: TRBV7-9; CDR3: CASSYLMGTALSEAFF; DNA: TGTGCCAGCAGCTACCTTATGGGGACAGCACTTTCTGAAGCTTTCTTT
J: TRBJ1-2; D: TRBD1; size: .; V: TRBV18; CDR3: CASSPGTEGYTF; DNA: TGTGCCAGCTCACCAGGGACAGAAGGCTACACCTTC
J: TRBJ1-2; D: .; size: .; V: TRBV20-1; CDR3: CSAKTRNSYGYTF; DNA: TGCAGTGCAAAGACACGGAACTCATATGGCTACACCTTC
J: TRBJ2-3; D: .; size: many; V: TRBV28; CDR3: CASSFLLTDTQYF; DNA: TGTGCCAGCAGTTTTCTACTCACAGATACGCAGTATTTT
J: TRBJ2-3; D: .; size: many; V: TRBV20-1; CDR3: CSARGPHTQYF; DNA: TGCAGTGCTAGAGGTCCCCATACGCAGTATTTT
J: TRBJ2-7; D: TRBD2; size: few; V: TRBV4-2; CDR3: CASSQEQAGGRHEQYF; DNA: TGTGCCAGCAGCCAAGAGCAAGCGGGAGGCCGACACGAGCAGTACTTC
J: TRBJ2-7; D: TRBD1; size: .; V: TRBV27; CDR3: CASRFRDRALPQYF; DNA: TGTGCCAGCAGGTTCCGGGACAGGGCTCTACCGCAGTACTTC
J: TRBJ2-1; D: TRBD2; size: many; V: TRBV20-1; CDR3: CSASKSGRSEQFF; DNA: TGCAGTGCTAGTAAAAGCGGGAGAAGTGAGCAGTTCTTC
J: TRBJ2-1; D: TRBD2; size: many; V: TRBV20-1; CDR3: CSARGIRTSGRYNEQFF; DNA: TGCAGTGCTAGAGGGATTAGGACTAGCGGGAGGTACAATGAGCAGTTCTTC
J: TRBJ1-2; D: TRBD1; size: many; V: TRBV5-1; CDR3: CASSLVQGASYGYTF; DNA: TGCGCCAGCAGCTTGGTACAGGGGGCGTCCTATGGCTACACCTTC
J: TRBJ2-4; D: .; size: .; V: TRBV11-2; CDR3: CASSRLGIENIQYF; DNA: TGTGCCAGCAGCCGTCTTGGGATAGAGAACATTCAGTACTTC
J: TRBJ2-6; D: TRBD1; size: many; V: TRBV12-3/TRBV12-4; CDR3: CASSRGQAYFLSGANVLTF; DNA: TGTGCCAGCAGTAGAGGACAGGCCTATTTCCTCTCTGGGGCCAACGTCCTGACTTTC
J: TRBJ1-3; D: .; size: few; V: TRBV23-1; CDR3: CASSLWGMAGNTIYF; DNA: TGCGCCAGCAGTCTATGGGGAATGGCGGGAAACACCATATATTTT
J: TRBJ2-3; D: .; size: few; V: TRBV24-1; CDR3: CATSDPSTTDTQYF; DNA: TGTGCCACCAGTGATCCTTCAACCACAGATACGCAGTATTTT
J: TRBJ1-2; D: .; size: many; V: TRBV5-1; CDR3: CASSSRQTPRGYTF; DNA: TGCGCCAGCAGCTCCAGACAGACGCCCCGGGGCTACACCTTC